The entry below describes one T cell receptor (beta chain). This record belongs to a study of blood T cell repertoires in COVID-19. Study background: Italy, Spain and the United States were the sources of the convalescent and acute COVID-19 samples. PBMCs, B-cell-depleted T cells, or T cells provided the cDNA or gDNA that made up the material.

Per the study methods: Amplified reference gene primers provided the basis for estimating nucleated cell counts. Sequencing was performed with immunoSEQ multiplex PCR; in TCRdb, only in-frame clones are kept and a portion is missing. V and J calls and clone size are those listed in that table; D and trimming were worked out from the DNA. The repertoire consists of about 380,000 clones, with about 85% occurring once and the leading ten covering roughly 3.9%. The CDR3 sequence is 13 residues long. V was pared by 1 base and J by 2 bases, with 4 bases between. Germline lookup yields CDR1 SGHVS and CDR2 FQNEAQ.

The genes are TRBV7-8 and TRBJ2-3; D gene unclear. Sequencing was done on a sample of peripheral blood. The receptor was derived from a woman aged 18-29 years with acute or convalescent COVID-19. The CDR3 protein is CASSLVNTDTQYF. The CDR3 coding sequence is TGTGCCAGCAGCTTAGTCAACACAGATACGCAGTATTTT.